This entry concerns a single T cell receptor (beta chain). Its antigen is not yet known. One end of the junction varies from germline; a read error may be responsible. Starting from roughly 540 ng total RNA, TCRbeta-specific cDNA was produced by reverse transcription with a constant-region primer and ProtoScript II reverse transcriptase. Three nested multiplex PCR rounds, following a slightly modified ARM-PCR procedure, were used to build the TCRbeta libraries. Each of the first two PCR rounds ran for roughly 11 cycles and used multiplex TRBV1-TRBV30 forward primers together with a Cbeta reverse primer. Sample barcodes and Illumina adapters were attached in a final 25-cycle PCR using Deep VentR polymerase. Before sequencing, amplicons of 200-500 bp were purified from gel using a QIAquick gel extraction kit. The TCRbeta amplicons were sequenced with 250-bp paired-end reads on an Illumina HiSeq 2500. On the authors' methods: Trimmomatic v0.33 was used to quality-trim the reads, and FLASH v1.2.11 was used to merge paired reads so that full CDR3 sequences could be recovered. V, D and J germline segments were assigned to the rearranged TCRbeta sequences using MiGEC v1.2.1b. Clonotype statistics, along with Shannon-Wiener diversity indices, were calculated using VDJtools v1.0.0. To cut down on sampling bias, every analysis after diversity analysis relied on just the 250 most abundant clonotypes from each sample. The raw public reads went through TCRdb reprocessing: fastp at Q25, MiXCR clone calling, in-frame beta chains kept. Entries are consolidated by CDR3 protein sequence, retaining the most common genes and DNA. It is TCRdb's table, rather than the study itself, that gives the V and J calls and clone size. The sample table shows fewer than 350,000 distinct CDR3 sequences, and about 65% are seen once. Of the sample, about 6% is held by the ten largest clones.

CDR1 and CDR2 were assigned from the germline V gene as SGHDN and FVKESK. The cysteine opens and the phenylalanine closes a CDR3 of 15 amino acids. Kept here is only the CDR3 DNA, which spans 45 bases and is read in frame from base 1. TRIzol reagent was used to extract blood RNA from unsorted whole blood, while the DNeasy Blood & Tissue kit provided the germline DNA. At the time of sampling, the patients were treatment-naive and had chronic HBV infection. Before surgery, around 4.2 milliliters of peripheral blood were collected into K2EDTA tubes. The entry originates in a study of tumor-infiltrating lymphocytes in primary liver carcinoma (dated 2017 in TCRdb). Regarding the complete study: Surgical resection was performed in China between November 2015 and March 2016 on roughly 5 patients with histopathologically diagnosed primary liver carcinoma. Of the five patients (three men and two women, aged 30 to 69 years), four had hepatocellular carcinoma and one had combined HCC and intrahepatic cholangiocarcinoma. The five patients had tumors of stage T1-T3 N0M0, with maximum diameters ranging from roughly 4.2 to 10 cm. Roughly 3.5 to 7.5 million productive TCRbeta reads were obtained per sample, and no significant difference in read depth was found between tissue types. The study combined TCRbeta repertoire sequencing, expression microarrays and whole-exome sequencing across five regions of each liver tumor, with adjacent normal tissue and blood. A total of 35 or so specimens from 5 patients, comprising some 25 tumor regions, 5 adjacent noncancerous liver tissues and 5 peripheral blood samples, were covered by TCRbeta repertoire sequencing. Technical replicate repertoires showed high reproducibility, with mean shared-clone rates about 0.88 and correlation coefficients above 0.98.

Summary of the overall study and its limitations: Since the samples were bulk and unsorted, there was no way to compare CD4+ and CD8+ T cell repertoires. Because only the TCR beta chain was sequenced and unpaired alpha chains were not captured, true repertoire diversity is likely underestimated. The top 250 clones accounted for a significantly greater share of the repertoire in tumors than in blood (p = 0.039). Repertoire overlap was higher between tumor regions (mean roughly 35%) than tumor-adjacent (approximately 17%) or tumor-blood (14%) pairs, consistent with antigen-driven expansion. Only 4 to 6 patients were included in the study, and the authors note that the findings should be validated in a larger study.

The sequenced material came from peripheral blood. The sequence came from a man aged 40-49 years with primary liver carcinoma and hepatitis B virus infection. Recombination linked TRBV14 to TRBJ2-7; a tentative D match to TRBD2 spans 5 bases. The DNA is TGTGCCGGCAGCCAAGAGGGCCATTACTACTACGAGCAGTACTTC. This gives the protein CAGSQEGHYYYEQYF.